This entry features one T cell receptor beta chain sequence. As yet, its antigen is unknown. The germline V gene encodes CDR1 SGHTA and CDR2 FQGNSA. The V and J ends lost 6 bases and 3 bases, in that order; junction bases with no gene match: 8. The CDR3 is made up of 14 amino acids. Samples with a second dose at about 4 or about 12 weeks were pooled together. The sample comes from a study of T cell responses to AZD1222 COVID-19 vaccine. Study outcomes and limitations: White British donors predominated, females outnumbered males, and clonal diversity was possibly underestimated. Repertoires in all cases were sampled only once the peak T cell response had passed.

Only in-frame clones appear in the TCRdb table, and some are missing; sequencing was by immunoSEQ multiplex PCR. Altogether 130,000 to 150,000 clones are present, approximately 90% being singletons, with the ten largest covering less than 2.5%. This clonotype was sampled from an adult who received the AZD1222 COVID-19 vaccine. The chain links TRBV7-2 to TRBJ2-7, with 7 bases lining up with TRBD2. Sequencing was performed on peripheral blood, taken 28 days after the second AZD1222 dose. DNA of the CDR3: TGTGCCAGCAGTCTGCCGGGACTAAACTACGAGCAGTACTTC. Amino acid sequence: CASSLPGLNYEQYF.